These 3 T cell receptor beta chains came from one sample sequenced in a study of T cells in Graves' hyperthyroidism and ophthalmopathy. The TCR beta CDR3 regions underwent amplification using RNA transcripts as the source. First-round RT-PCR with HTBI primers amplified the TCR CDR3 region. MiXCR was run by TCRdb on the multiplex PCR reads, yielding one entry per CDR3 protein. Among around 600,000 distinct CDR3 sequences, approximately 15% were seen once, and the ten largest hold about 7%. The sequencing input was blood. The receptors originated from a woman in her twenties or thirties with Graves' hyperthyroidism.

The chain joins TRBV19 to TRBJ2-3; D is unresolved. Germline V gene lookup returns CDR1 LNHDA and CDR2 SQIVND (reference sequence). The CDR3 runs to 17 residues. V was cut by 4 bases and J by 0 bases, with 17 bases left in between. CDR3 coding DNA: TGTGCCAGTAGTACGGATTCCTCGGTATTTAGCACAGATACGCAGTATTTT. Protein: CASSTDSSVFSTDTQYF.

This clonotype was seen more than once but under ten times. The rearrangement links TRBV5-6 to TRBJ1-4; TRBD1 aligns across 7 bases. The trim removed 5 bases at V and 2 bases at J, leaving 6 bases unmatched. CDR1 and CDR2 (germline): SGHDT, YYEEEE. The CDR3 spans 15 residues. Here the CDR3 DNA reads TGTGCCAGCAGTCTACCGGGACAGACTAATGAAAAACTGTTTTTT. This codes for CASSLPGQTNEKLFF.

Details on this clonotype: Given a much more abundant clone one base away, this may be a read error. The chain links TRBV3-1 to TRBJ2-1; 8 bases line up with TRBD2. Germline CDR1 LGHDT, CDR2 YNNKEL (reference sequence). V shed 0 bases and J 4 bases; nucleotides not matched to a gene: 5. This CDR3 has 16 amino acids. The CDR3 reads CASSQDLLAAYNEQFF. In DNA form, the CDR3 reads TGTGCCAGCAGCCAAGATCTACTAGCGGCTTACAATGAGCAGTTCTTC.